This TCR beta chain was documented in a study of regulatory T cells in long-lasting Graves disease (dated by TCRdb to about 2021). Study-wide context: In the newly diagnosed Graves' disease group, patients had been taking antithyroid drugs for less than 3 months. Peripheral blood TCR sequencing and RNA sequencing compared persistent Graves' disease patients with newly diagnosed Graves' disease patients. The study was conducted in China and was registered as a clinical trial. A total of around 35 samples were covered by TCR sequencing, comprising around 13 persistent and approximately 20 newly diagnosed Graves' disease patients.

This clonotype occurred many times. No cognate antigen has been identified for it. No base-level quality is on record; no much larger clone is a single base apart. In light of the paper, this sample's time point label describes: newly diagnosed GD, antithyroid drugs for less than 3 months. For both TCR sequencing and RNA sequencing, RNA was extracted from PBMCs using TRIzol. The diagnosis of Graves' disease was made according to American Thyroid Association guidelines. Patients for the study were recruited at an endocrinology department in Xi'an, China. Each patient gave 9 to 10 milliliters of peripheral blood, collected in an EDTA anticoagulant tube. PBMCs were isolated by Ficoll Paque Plus density gradient separation without further T cell sorting. An Agilent 2100 Bioanalyzer and agarose gel were used to check RNA quality, and a NanoDrop 2000 was used to measure RNA concentration. Libraries were made using multiplex PCR. Instrument on record: Illumina HiSeq 4000. To build TCR beta libraries, CDR3 regions were amplified by Arm-PCR using iRepertoire HTBI primers. Gel purification was performed on PCR products prior to sequencing. The paper's data handling went like this. Gene usage analysis of CDR3 amino acid clonotypes relied on the 60 or so TRBV and about 15 TRBJ segments identified across samples. Filtered high-quality paired reads were merged into contigs using COPE and FqMerger. Contigs were aligned with BLAST to IMGT TRBV, TRBD and TRBJ reference genes, and CDR3 was defined per IMGT. Any clonotype with a frequency above 0.1% was classified as a highly expanded clone. Shannon entropy was used to measure repertoire diversity, and the Gini coefficient was used to measure V-J evenness. A clonotype found in more than one individual was treated as public. TCRdb handled the public reads itself, with Q25 trimming in fastp and clone calling in MiXCR, and kept productive beta chains. One record per CDR3 amino acid sequence lists the most common genes and DNA. The V and J calls come from TCRdb's annotation, not from the publication. The sample table shows 600,000 to 650,000 distinct CDR3 sequences, and 16% are seen once. Under 20% of the sample is held by the ten biggest clonotypes.

On the study overall, not on this receptor specifically: Only the TCR beta chain was sequenced and analyzed. Preferential use of TRBV28, TRBJ1-2 and TRBJ2-5 was observed in persistent disease, whereas TRBV20-1 and TRBJ2-1 were favored in newly diagnosed disease. The authors acknowledged the small sample size as a limitation that may reduce accuracy. Compared with newly diagnosed patients, persistent Graves' disease patients had lower TCR Shannon entropy and fewer highly expanded clones, which suggests clonal expansion. Because the primary lesion, thyroid tissue, could not be accessed, the study looked at peripheral blood alone. Patients with persistent disease shared more public clonotypes (about 2,700) than newly diagnosed patients did (more than 900).

V was cut back by 3 bases and J by 5 bases, leaving a gap of 4 bases between them. Based on the germline V gene (reference sequence), the CDR1 and CDR2 sequences are LNHNV and YYDKDF. Measured from the cysteine to the phenylalanine, the CDR3 is 12 residues long. Just CDR3 DNA is preserved here, 36 bases in frame from base 1. The data were also submitted as part of a second study, on T cells in Graves' hyperthyroidism and ophthalmopathy. Drawing on the second study: Stable Graves' hyperthyroidism was defined as no progression to ophthalmopathy during 18 months of follow-up. Hyperthyroidism patients were aged 18 to 65 years and newly diagnosed, with disease duration of less than 2 months. Patients with uncontrolled infections, other autoimmune diseases, pregnancy or lactation were excluded. Diagnoses were based on clinical symptoms, serum thyroxine and TRAb, thyroid ultrasound and orbital computed tomography. For the first round of RT-PCR on the TCR CDR3, the HTBI primer set was used together with the Qiagen OneStep RT-PCR kit. Most expanded thyroid clonotypes (frequency above 0.001) were also detected in blood, suggesting blood repertoires may reflect thyroid immune responses. In cross-validation, a model built on a 13 V-J signature told ophthalmopathy apart from stable hyperthyroidism with approximately 90% sensitivity and about 81% specificity, and in testing the same model reached 80%/75%. In validation, progression to ophthalmopathy was predicted by the model with 65% to 71% sensitivity and roughly 72% specificity, a median of approximately 6.5 months before onset. A discovery cohort of approximately 97 patients, roughly 43 with Graves' ophthalmopathy and 55 to 60 with stable Graves' hyperthyroidism, was used to find distinguishing TCR V-J signatures. An independent validation cohort of under 20 hyperthyroidism patients and 15 or so patients who later progressed to ophthalmopathy tested prospective prediction of ophthalmopathy. For training and testing, the 100 or so patients in the discovery cohort were randomly divided in a 7:3 ratio. Thyroid tissue and blood T-cell repertoires from six or seven Graves' hyperthyroidism patients were also compared in the study. After sampling, hyperthyroidism patients received methimazole starting at 30 mg daily, and ophthalmopathy patients received high-dose intravenous methylprednisolone. The libraries were constructed in a second round of multiplex PCR and then size-selected and purified. Sequencing of the libraries was done on an Illumina HiSeq2000 using paired-end 100 bp reads. Raw data were processed with SOAPnuke, discarding reads with adapters, uncalled bases, mean Phred below 15, or no exact constant-primer or identifier match. COPE v1.2.5 was used to merge the high-quality paired reads, and each unique nucleotide sequence was defined as a clonotype. MiTCR v1.1 was used to align clonotypes to the IMGT TRBV, TRBD and TRBJ reference segments. The analysis included only V-J combinations with a frequency above 0.0001, which together covered around 99% of the repertoires. A TCS score was defined as the ratio of F50 (clonal expansion) to E x V (chaos), with BLOSUM62-based TCRdist applied between CDR3 peptides within each V-J. Welch's t-statistics and random forest reduced some 510 V-J features to 13, which were used in a naive Bayes classifier (R e1071). No statistical method was used to set the sample size in advance, and investigators knew the group allocation. The paper describes TCR Vbeta CDR3 sequencing of 135 peripheral blood samples, made up of roughly 40 ophthalmopathy patients, 70 to 75 hyperthyroidism patients and 17 progressor patients.

The chain couples TRBV15 to TRBJ2-2, with the D gene not confidently named. This TCR came from a woman aged 25 to 39 with Graves disease. Donor details come from another sample of the same person, matched by shared clones. The sample in question was peripheral blood mononuclear cells (PBMCs), obtained at new diagnosis, from a patient treated with antithyroid drugs. Read as DNA, the sequence is TGTGCCACCAGCAGGACAACCGGGGAGCTGTTTTTT. It translates to CATSRTTGELFF.